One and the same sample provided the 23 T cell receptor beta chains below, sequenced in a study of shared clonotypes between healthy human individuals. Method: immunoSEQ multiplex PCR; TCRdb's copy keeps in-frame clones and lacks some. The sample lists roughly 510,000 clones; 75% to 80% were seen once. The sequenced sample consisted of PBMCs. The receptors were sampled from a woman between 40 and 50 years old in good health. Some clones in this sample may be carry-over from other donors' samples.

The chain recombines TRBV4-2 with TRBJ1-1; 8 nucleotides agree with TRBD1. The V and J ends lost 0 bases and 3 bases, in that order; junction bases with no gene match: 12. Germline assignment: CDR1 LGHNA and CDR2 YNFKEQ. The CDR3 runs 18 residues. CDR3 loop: CASSQEGQGARRDTEAFF. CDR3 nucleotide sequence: TGTGCCAGCAGCCAAGAAGGGCAGGGGGCTAGGAGGGACACTGAAGCTTTCTTT.

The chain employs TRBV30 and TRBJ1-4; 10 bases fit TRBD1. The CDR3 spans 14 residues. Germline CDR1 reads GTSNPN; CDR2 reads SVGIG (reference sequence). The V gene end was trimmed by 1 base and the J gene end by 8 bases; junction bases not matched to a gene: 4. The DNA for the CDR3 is TGTGCCTGGAGTGGGGACAGGGGATACGAAAAACTGTTTTTT. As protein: CAWSGDRGYEKLFF.

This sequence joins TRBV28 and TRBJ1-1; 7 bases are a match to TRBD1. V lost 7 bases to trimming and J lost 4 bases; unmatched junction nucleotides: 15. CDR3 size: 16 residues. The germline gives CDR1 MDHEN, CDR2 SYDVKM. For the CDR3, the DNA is TGTGCCAGCATCGAAGGGGGACAGACCCTTTTCACTGAAGCTTTCTTT. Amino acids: CASIEGGQTLFTEAFF.

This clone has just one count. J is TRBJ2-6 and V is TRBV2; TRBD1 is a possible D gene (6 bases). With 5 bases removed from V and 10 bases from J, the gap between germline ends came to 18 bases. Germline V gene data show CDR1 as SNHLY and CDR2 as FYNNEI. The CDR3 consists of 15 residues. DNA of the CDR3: TGTGCCAGCAGTAAAGACAGGCAAGGAGCGAACGTCCTGACTTTC. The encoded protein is CASSKDRQGANVLTF.

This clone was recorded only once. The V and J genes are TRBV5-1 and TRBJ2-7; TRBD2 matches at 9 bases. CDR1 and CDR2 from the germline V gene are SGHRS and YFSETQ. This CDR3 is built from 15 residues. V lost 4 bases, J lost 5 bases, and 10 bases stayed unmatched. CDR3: CASSSIAGVGHEQYF. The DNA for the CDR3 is TGCGCCAGCAGCAGCATAGCGGGAGTCGGGCACGAGCAGTACTTC.

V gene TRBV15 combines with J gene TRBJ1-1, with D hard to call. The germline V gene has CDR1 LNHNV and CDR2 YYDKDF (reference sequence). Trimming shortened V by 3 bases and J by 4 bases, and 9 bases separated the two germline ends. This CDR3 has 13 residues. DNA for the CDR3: TGTGCCACCAGCAGGGATGGGATCACTGAAGCTTTCTTT. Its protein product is CATSRDGITEAFF. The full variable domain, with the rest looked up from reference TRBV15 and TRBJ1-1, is DAMVIQNPRYQVTQFGKPVTLSCSQTLNHNVMYWYQQKSSQAPKLLFHYYDKDFNNEADTPDNFQSRRPNTSFCFLDIRSPGLGDTAMYLCATSRDGITEAFFGQGTRLTVV.

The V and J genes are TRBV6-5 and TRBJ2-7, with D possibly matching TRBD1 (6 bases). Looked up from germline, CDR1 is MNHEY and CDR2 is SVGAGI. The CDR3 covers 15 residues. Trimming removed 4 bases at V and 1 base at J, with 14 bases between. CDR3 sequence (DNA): TGTGCCAGCAGTTGGGCCGGGACACAGTCCTACGAGCAGTACTTC. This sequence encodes CASSWAGTQSYEQYF.

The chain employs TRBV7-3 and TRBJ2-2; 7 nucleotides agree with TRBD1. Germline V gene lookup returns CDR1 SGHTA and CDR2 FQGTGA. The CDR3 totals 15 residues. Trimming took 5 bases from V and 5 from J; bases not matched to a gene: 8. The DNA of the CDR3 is TGTGCCAGCAGCCAAGTAGACAGGGTAACCGGGGAGCTGTTTTTT. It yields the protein CASSQVDRVTGELFF.

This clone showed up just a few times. The CDR3 spells CASRMWNEQFF. The CDR3, as DNA: TGTGCCAGCAGGATGTGGAATGAGCAGTTCTTC. V is TRBV2 and J is TRBJ2-1, with D unclear. The CDR3 sequence is 11 residues long. Germline V gene lookup returns CDR1 SNHLY and CDR2 FYNNEI. V was cut by 6 bases and J by 7 bases, with 7 bases left in between.

The CDR3 here is CASSPNPITGYSAYGYTF. CDR3 sequence (DNA): TGTGCCAGCTCACCGAACCCCATTACAGGGTATTCAGCCTATGGCTACACCTTC. V is TRBV18 and J is TRBJ1-2, with TRBD1 as a possible D gene (6 bases). This CDR3 is 18 amino acids long. Per germline, CDR1 KGHSH and CDR2 LQKENI. Trimming left V 3 bases short and J 4 bases short, with 24 bases between.

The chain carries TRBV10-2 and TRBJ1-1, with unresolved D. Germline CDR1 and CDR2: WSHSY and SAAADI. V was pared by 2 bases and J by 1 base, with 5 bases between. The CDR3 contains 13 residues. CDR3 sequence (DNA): TGCGCCAGCAGTGAGAGGACGAACACTGAAGCTTTCTTT. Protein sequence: CASSERTNTEAFF.

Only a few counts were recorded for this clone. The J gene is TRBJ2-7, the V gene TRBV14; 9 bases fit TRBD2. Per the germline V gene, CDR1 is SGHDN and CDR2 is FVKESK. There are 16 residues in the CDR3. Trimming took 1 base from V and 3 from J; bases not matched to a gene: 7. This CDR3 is CASSQGKAGGHYEQYF. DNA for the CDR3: TGTGCCAGCAGCCAAGGAAAAGCGGGAGGTCACTACGAGCAGTACTTC.

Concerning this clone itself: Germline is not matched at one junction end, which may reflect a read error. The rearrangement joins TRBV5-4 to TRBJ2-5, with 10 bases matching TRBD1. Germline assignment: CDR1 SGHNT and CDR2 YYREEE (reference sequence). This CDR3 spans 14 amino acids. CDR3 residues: CASSLDRGIETQYF. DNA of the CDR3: TGTGCCAGCAGTTTGGACAGGGGGATTGAGACCCAGTACTTC.

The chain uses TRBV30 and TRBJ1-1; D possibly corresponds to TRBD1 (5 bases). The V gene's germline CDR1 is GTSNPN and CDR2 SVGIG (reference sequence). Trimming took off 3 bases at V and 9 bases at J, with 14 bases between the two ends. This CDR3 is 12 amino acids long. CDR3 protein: CAWRPQGFKAFF. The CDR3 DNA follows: TGTGCCTGGAGGCCCCAGGGTTTTAAAGCTTTCTTT.

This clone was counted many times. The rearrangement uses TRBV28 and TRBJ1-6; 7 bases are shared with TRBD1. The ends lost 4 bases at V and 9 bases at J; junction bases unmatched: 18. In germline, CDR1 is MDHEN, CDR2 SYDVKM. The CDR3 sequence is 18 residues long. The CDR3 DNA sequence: TGTGCCAGCAGTTCCCACCTCAGACGACAGGGTGGGAGTTCACCCCTCCACTTT. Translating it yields CASSSHLRRQGGSSPLHF.

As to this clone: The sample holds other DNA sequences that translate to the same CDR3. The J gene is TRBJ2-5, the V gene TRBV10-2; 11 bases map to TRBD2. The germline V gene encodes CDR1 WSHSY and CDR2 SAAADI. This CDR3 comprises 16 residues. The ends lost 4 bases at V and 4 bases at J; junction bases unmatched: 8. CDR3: CASSALLAGEGETQYF. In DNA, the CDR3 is TGCGCCAGCAGTGCCCTACTAGCGGGAGAGGGAGAGACCCAGTACTTC.

Written as DNA, the CDR3 is TGCGCCAGCAGCCACGACACTAGCGGGGGAGAGCAGTTCTTC. It translates to CASSHDTSGGEQFF. This chain links TRBV4-3 with TRBJ2-1; 11 bases fit TRBD2. The CDR3 is made up of 14 amino acids. Looked up from germline, CDR1 is LGHNA and CDR2 is YSLEER. Unmatched junction bases numbered 5, after V lost 3 bases and J lost 10 bases.

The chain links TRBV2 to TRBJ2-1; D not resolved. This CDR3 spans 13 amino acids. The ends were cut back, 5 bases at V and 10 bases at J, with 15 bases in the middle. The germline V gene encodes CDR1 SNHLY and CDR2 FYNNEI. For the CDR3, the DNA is TGTGCCAGCAGTTTCGGCTACGATAGGGAGCAGTTCTTC. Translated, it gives CASSFGYDREQFF. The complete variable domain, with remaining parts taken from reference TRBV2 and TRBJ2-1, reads EPEVTQTPSHQVTQMGQEVILRCVPISNHLYFYWYRQILGQKVEFLVSFYNNEISEKSEIFDDQFSVERPDGSNFTLKIRSTKLEDSAMYFCASSFGYDREQFFGPGTRLTVL.

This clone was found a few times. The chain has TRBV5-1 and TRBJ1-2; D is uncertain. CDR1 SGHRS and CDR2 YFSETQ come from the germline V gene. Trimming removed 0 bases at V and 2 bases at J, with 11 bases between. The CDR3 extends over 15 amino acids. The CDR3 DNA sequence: TGCGCCAGCAGCTTGGTTGGAGGGCCGAACTATGGCTACACCTTC. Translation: CASSLVGGPNYGYTF.

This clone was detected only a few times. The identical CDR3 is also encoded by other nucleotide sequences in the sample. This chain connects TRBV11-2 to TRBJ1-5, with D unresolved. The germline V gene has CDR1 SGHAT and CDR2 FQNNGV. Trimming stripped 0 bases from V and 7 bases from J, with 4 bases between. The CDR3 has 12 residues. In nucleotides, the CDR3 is TGTGCCAGCAGCTTAGAGGGGCAGCCCCAGCATTTT. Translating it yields CASSLEGQPQHF.

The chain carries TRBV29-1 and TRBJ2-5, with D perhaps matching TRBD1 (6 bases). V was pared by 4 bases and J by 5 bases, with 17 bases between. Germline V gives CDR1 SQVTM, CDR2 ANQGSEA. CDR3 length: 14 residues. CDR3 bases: TGCAGCGTTGCGGACAGTGGTGGGTTGGAGACCCAGTACTTC. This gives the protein CSVADSGGLETQYF.

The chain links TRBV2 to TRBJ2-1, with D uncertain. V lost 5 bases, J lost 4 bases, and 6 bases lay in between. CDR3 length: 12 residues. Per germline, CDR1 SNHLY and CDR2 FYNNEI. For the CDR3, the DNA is TGTGCCAGCAGTCGGGCATACAATGAGCAGTTCTTC. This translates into CASSRAYNEQFF.

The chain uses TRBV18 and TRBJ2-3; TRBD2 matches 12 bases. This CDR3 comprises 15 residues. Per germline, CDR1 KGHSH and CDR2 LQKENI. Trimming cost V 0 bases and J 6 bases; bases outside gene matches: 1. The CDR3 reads CASSPPTSGSDTQYF. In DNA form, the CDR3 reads TGTGCCAGCTCACCACCGACTAGCGGGAGTGATACGCAGTATTTT.